Shown below are 10 T cell receptor beta chains from a single sample sequenced in a study of HIV-infected patients and healthy controls (dated by TCRdb to 2013 to 2014). The library relied on 5' RACE. Sequencing was performed on an Illumina MiSeq. Reverse transcription of approximately 500 ng RNA was performed with SuperScript III using primers directed against the alpha and beta constant regions. Separate alpha and beta chain libraries were made by chain-specific third strand synthesis with multiplexing indices. TCRdb reprocessing: public reads trimmed at Q25 with fastp, clones called with MiXCR, in-frame beta chains kept. Identical CDR3 proteins give one entry, which carries the most common genes and DNA. For this sample the table gives 11,000 or so distinct CDR3 sequences, of which approximately 5% were detected only once. Approximately 3.7% of the sample comes from the top ten. Whole blood was used without fractionating the cells, so the repertoire represented all peripheral T cells without sorting.

The specimen was blood. The receptor source for this set is an adult in good health.

This clonotype has more than one count but fewer than ten. This rearrangement joins TRBV2 to TRBJ1-4; D is ambiguous. Trimming took 6 bases from V and 8 from J, leaving 19 bases between them. The CDR3 is made up of 15 amino acids. Per the germline V gene, CDR1 is SNHLY and CDR2 is FYNNEI. DNA for the CDR3: TGTGCCAGCAGGAAACCCGGATTAGTAGGGGAAAAACTGTTTTTT. This translates into CASRKPGLVGEKLFF.

In its sample, this clonotype was seen many times. The chain combines TRBV3-1 with TRBJ1-1; possible D gene TRBD1, 6 bases. Germline-derived CDR1 and CDR2 are LGHDT and YNNKEL (reference sequence). The CDR3 has 15 residues. Trimming stripped 5 bases from V and 4 bases from J, with 17 bases between. The CDR3 loop is CASSLARGLSTEAFF. The CDR3 nucleotides read TGTGCCAGCAGCTTGGCCAGGGGTTTGAGCACTGAAGCTTTCTTT.

By share, this clonotype counts as medium-sized. The chain uses TRBV7-9 and TRBJ2-1; TRBD2 matches 8 bases. Germline lookup yields CDR1 SEHNR and CDR2 FQNEAQ (reference sequence). The CDR3 extends over 16 amino acids. The V gene end was trimmed by 3 bases and the J gene end by 9 bases; junction bases not matched to a gene: 13. DNA of the CDR3: TGTGCCAGCAGCTTCCGGGGGGGCGAGGGGTATAGTGAGCAGTTCTTC. Its translation: CASSFRGGEGYSEQFF. The variable domain in full, completed from reference TRBV7-9 and TRBJ2-1, reads DTGVSQNPRHKITKRGQNVTFRCDPISEHNRLYWYRQTLGQGPEFLTYFQNEAQLEKSRLLSDRFSAERPKGSFSTLEIQRTEQGDSAMYLCASSFRGGEGYSEQFFGPGTRLTVL.

This clonotype was recorded many times. V is TRBV6-5 and J is TRBJ1-2; no firm D call. CDR1 is MNHEY and CDR2 is SVGAGI in the germline V gene. The CDR3 sequence is 12 residues long. Trimming left V 6 bases short and J 4 bases short, with 9 bases between. CDR3 coding DNA: TGTGCCAGCAGGGGAAGTTTCTATGGCTACACCTTC. It specifies CASRGSFYGYTF.

This clonotype was seen repeatedly, ten times or more. The V call is TRBV5-4, the J call TRBJ1-2; possible D gene TRBD1, 5 bases. The CDR3 has 12 amino acids. Germline lookup yields CDR1 SGHNT and CDR2 YYREEE (reference sequence). V lost 9 bases, J lost 6 bases, and 15 bases lay in between. CDR3 in amino acids: CATRRGGHGYTF. CDR3 sequence (DNA): TGTGCCACCAGGCGGGGCGGTCATGGCTACACCTTC.

This clonotype appeared many times. The V gene is TRBV12-3 or TRBV12-4, the J gene TRBJ2-2; 9 nucleotides line up with TRBD1. CDR3 size: 14 residues. V shed 3 bases and J 5 bases; nucleotides not matched to a gene: 1. CDR3 sequence reads: CASSFDRGTGELFF. The CDR3 nucleotides read TGTGCCAGCAGTTTCGACAGGGGGACCGGGGAGCTGTTTTTT.

This clonotype is categorized as medium-sized. This chain connects TRBV6-5 to TRBJ1-4, with 7 positions matching TRBD1. The CDR3 has 18 residues. CDR1 is MNHEY and CDR2 is SVGAGI in the germline V gene. The trim removed 0 bases at V and 7 bases at J, leaving 14 bases unmatched. CDR3 residues: CASSYSKDLGGEGEKLFF. In nucleotides, the CDR3 is TGTGCCAGCAGTTACTCGAAGGATTTAGGGGGCGAAGGTGAAAAACTGTTTTTT.

This clonotype was counted ten times or more. The chain links TRBV20-1 to TRBJ1-2; D not resolved. V was clipped by 4 bases and J by 4 bases, with 10 bases between them. CDR1 and CDR2 from the germline V gene are DFQATT and SNEGSKA (reference sequence). The CDR3 is 12 residues long. CDR3 nucleotide sequence: TGCAGTGCTACGACCGGGAGCTATGGCTACACCTTC. It encodes CSATTGSYGYTF.

This chain joins TRBV4-2 and TRBJ2-2, with 8 bases aligning to TRBD2. J gave up 4 bases and V 2 bases, and 12 bases lay outside the gene matches. The CDR3 runs 18 residues. Germline V gene sequence: CDR1 LGHNA, CDR2 YNFKEQ. This chain's CDR3 is CASSQSQSGGAGTGELFF. The CDR3 bases are TGTGCCAGCAGCCAATCCCAGTCGGGGGGGGCCGGCACCGGGGAGCTGTTTTTT.

Many counts were recorded for this clonotype. The chain recombines TRBV7-9 with TRBJ1-1; no clear D gene. Trimming cost V 3 bases and J 1 base, with 9 bases left between them. Germline lookup yields CDR1 SEHNR and CDR2 FQNEAQ (reference sequence). The CDR3 runs to 14 residues. CDR3 residues: CASSLLTENTEAFF. The CDR3 coding sequence is TGTGCCAGCAGCTTGCTGACCGAGAACACTGAAGCTTTCTTT.